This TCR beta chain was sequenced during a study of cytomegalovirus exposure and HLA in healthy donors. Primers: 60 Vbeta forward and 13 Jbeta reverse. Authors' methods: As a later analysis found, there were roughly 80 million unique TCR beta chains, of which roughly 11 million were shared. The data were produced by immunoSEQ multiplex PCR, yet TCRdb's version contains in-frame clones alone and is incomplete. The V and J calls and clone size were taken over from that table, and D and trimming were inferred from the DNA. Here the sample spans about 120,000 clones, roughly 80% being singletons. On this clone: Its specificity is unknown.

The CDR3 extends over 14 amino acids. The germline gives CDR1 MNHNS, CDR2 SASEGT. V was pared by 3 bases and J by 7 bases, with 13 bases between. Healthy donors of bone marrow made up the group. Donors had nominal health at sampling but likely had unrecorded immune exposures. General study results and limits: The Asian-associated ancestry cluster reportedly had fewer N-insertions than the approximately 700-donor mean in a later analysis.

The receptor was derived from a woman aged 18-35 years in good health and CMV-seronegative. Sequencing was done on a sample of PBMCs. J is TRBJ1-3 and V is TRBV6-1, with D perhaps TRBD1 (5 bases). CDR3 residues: CASSDWAGLNTIYF. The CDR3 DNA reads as TGTGCCAGCAGTGATTGGGCAGGGCTGAACACCATATATTTT.